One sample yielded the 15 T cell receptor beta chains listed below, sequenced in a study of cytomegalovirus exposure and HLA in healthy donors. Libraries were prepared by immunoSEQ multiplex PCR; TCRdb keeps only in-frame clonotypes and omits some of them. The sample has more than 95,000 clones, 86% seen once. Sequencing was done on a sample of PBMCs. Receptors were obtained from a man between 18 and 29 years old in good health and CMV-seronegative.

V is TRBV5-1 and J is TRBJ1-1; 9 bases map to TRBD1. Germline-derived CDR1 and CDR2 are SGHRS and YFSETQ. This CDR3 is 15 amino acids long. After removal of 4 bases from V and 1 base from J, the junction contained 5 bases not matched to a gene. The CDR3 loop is CASSLQGQGNTEAFF. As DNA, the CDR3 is TGCGCCAGCAGCCTTCAGGGACAGGGGAACACTGAAGCTTTCTTT.

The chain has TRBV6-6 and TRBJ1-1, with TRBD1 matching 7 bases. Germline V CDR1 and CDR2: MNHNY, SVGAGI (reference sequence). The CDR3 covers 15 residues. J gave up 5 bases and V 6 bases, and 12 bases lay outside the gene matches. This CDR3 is CASRGYADRATEAFF. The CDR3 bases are TGTGCCAGCAGGGGCTACGCCGACAGGGCGACTGAAGCTTTCTTT.

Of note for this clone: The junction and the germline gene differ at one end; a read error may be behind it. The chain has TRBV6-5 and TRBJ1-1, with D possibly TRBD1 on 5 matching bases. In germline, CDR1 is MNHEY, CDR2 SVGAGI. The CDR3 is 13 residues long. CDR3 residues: CASSNSQGTEAFF. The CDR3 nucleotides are TGTGCCAGCAGTAACTCCCAGGGAACTGAAGCTTTCTTT.

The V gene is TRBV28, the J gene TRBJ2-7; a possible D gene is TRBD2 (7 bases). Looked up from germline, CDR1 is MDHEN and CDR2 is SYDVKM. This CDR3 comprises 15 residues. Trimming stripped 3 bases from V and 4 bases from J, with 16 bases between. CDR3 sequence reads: CASSLRGPEEYEQYF. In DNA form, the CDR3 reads TGTGCCAGCAGTTTGCGGGGGCCCGAGGAATACGAGCAGTACTTC.

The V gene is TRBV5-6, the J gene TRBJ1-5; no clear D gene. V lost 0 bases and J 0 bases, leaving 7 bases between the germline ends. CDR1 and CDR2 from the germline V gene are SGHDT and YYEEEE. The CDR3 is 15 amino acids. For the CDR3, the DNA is TGTGCCAGCAGCTTGGGACACAATAGCAATCAGCCCCAGCATTTT. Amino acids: CASSLGHNSNQPQHF. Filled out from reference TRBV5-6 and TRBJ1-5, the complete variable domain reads DAGVTQSPTHLIKTRGQQVTLRCSPKSGHDTVSWYQQALGQGPQFIFQYYEEEERQRGNFPDRFSGHQFPNYSSELNVNALLLGDSALYLCASSLGHNSNQPQHFGDGTRLSIL.

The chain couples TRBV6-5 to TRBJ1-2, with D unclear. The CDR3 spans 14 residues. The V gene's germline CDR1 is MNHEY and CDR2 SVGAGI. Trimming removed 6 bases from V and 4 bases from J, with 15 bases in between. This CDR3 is CASRRSDGPYGYTF. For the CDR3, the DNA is TGTGCCAGCAGGAGAAGTGATGGGCCCTATGGCTACACCTTC.

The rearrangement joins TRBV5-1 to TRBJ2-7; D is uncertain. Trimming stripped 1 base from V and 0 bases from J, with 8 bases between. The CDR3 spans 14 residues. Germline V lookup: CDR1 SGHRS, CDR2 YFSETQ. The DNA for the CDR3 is TGCGCCAGCAGCTTGACCAGGAACTCCTACGAGCAGTACTTC. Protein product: CASSLTRNSYEQYF.

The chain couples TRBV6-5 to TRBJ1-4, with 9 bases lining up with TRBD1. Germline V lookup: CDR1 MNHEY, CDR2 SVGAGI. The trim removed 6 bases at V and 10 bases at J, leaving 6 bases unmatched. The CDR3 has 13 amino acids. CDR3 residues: CASRRQGEAKLFF. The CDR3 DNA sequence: TGTGCCAGCAGGAGACAGGGGGAGGCAAAACTGTTTTTT.

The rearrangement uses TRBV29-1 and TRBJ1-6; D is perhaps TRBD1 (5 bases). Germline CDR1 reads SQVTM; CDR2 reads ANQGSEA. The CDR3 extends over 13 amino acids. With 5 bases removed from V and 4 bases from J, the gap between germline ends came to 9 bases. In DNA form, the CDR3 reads TGCAGCGTTTCCCAGGGATATAATTCACCCCTCCACTTT. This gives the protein CSVSQGYNSPLHF.

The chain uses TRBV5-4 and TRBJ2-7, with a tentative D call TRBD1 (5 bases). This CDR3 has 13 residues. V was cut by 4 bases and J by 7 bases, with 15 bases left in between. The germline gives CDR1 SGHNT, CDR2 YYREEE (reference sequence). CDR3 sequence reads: CASSRTQAGEQYF. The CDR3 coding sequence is TGTGCCAGCAGCCGGACACAGGCTGGGGAGCAGTACTTC.

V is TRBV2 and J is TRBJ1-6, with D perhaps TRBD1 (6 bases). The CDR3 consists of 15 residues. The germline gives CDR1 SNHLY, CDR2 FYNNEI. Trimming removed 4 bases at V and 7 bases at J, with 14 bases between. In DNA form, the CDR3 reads TGTGCCAGCAGTGGAACCGGGACACAGAATTCACCCCTCCACTTT. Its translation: CASSGTGTQNSPLHF.

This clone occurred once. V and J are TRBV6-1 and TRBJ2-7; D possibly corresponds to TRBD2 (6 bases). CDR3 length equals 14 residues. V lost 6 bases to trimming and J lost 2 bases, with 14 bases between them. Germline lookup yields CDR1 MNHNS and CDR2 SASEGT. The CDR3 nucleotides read TGTGCCAGCAGGGAGGGTAGCGGCCCCTACGAGCAGTACTTC. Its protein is CASREGSGPYEQYF.

The CDR3 reads CASRKGQYSNQPQHF. The CDR3 DNA sequence: TGTGCCAGCAGGAAGGGACAGTATAGCAATCAGCCCCAGCATTTT. The chain carries TRBV6-1 and TRBJ1-5, with 7 bases lining up with TRBD1. CDR3 length: 15 residues. Per germline, CDR1 MNHNS and CDR2 SASEGT. Losses at the gene ends were 6 bases for V and 0 bases for J; bases not matched to a gene: 5.

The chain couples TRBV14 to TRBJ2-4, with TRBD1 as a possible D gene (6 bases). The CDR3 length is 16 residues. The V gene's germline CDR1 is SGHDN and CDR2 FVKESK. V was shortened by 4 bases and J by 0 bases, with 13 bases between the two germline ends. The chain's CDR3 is CASSLHRDGAKNIQYF. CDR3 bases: TGTGCCAGCAGCCTACACAGGGACGGAGCCAAAAACATTCAGTACTTC.

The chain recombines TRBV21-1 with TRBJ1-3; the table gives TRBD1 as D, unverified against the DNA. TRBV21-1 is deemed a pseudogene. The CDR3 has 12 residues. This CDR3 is CASSRKQGRIYF. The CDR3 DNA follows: TGTGCCAGCAGCAGGAAACAGGGGAGGATATATTTT.